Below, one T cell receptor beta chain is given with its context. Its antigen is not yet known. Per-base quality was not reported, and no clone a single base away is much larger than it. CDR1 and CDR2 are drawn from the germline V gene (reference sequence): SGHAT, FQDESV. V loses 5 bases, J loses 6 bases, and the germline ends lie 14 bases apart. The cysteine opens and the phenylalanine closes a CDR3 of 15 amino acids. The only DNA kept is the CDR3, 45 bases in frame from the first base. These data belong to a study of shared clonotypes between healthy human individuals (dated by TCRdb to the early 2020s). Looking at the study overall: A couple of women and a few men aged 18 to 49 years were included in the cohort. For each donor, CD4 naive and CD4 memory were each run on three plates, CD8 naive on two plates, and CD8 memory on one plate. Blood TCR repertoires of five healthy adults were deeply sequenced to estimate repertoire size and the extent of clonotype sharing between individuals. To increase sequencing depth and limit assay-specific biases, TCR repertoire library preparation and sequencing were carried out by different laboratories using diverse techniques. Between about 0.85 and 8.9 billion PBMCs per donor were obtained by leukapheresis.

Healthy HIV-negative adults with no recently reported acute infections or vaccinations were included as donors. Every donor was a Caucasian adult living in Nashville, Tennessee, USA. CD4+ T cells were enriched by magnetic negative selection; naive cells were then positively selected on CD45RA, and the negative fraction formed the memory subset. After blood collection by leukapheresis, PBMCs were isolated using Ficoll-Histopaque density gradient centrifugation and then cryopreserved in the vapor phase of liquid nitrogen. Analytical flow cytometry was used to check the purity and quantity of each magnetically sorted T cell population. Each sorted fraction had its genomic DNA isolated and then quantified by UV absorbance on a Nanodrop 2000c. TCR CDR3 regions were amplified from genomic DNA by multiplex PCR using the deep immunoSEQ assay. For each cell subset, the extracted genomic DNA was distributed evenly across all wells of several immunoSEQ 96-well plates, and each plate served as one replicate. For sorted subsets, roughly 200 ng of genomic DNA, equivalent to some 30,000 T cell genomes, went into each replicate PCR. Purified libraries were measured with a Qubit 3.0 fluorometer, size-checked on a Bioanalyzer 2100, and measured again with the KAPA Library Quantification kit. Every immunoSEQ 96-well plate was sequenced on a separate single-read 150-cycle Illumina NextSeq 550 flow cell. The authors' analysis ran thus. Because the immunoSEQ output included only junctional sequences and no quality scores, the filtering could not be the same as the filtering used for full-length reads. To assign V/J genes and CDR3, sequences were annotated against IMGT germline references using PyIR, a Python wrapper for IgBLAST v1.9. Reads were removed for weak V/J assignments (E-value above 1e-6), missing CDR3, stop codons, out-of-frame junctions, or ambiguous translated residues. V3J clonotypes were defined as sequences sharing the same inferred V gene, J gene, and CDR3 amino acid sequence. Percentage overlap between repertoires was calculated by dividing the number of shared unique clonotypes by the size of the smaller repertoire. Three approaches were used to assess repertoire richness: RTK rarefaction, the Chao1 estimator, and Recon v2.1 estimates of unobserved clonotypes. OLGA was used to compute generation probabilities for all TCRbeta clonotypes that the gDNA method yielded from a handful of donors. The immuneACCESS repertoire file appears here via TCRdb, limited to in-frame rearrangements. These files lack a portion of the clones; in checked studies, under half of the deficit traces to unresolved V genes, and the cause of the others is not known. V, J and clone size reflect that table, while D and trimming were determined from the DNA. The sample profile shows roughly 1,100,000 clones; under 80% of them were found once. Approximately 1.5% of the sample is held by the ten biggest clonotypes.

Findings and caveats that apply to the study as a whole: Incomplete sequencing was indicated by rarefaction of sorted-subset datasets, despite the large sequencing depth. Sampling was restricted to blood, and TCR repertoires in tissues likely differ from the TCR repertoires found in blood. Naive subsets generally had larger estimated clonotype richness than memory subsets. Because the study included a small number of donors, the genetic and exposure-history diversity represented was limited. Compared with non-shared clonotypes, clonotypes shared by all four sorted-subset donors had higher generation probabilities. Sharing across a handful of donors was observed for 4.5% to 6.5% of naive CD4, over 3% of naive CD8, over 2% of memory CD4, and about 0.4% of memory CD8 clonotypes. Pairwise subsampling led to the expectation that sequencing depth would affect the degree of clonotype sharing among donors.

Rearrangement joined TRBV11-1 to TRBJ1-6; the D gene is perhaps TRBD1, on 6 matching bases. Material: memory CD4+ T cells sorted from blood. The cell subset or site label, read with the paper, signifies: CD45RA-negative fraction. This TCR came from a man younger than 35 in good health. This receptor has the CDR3 CASSGRGQGNSPLHF. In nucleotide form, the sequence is TGTGCCAGCAGCGGCAGGGGACAAGGTAATTCACCCCTCCACTTT.